The T cell receptor (beta chain) described here comes from a study of OX40 agonist ivuxolimab in advanced cancers. For the study in its entirety: The costimulatory receptor OX40 (CD134) was targeted by ivuxolimab, a fully human IgG2 agonistic monoclonal antibody. In the dose-escalation cohort, nearly 85% of patients were male, and the mean age was 60 years with a range of about 20 to 90. Peripheral TCRbeta sequencing was intended to test whether TCR sequence diversity was altered and clonal T-cell expansion was caused by ivuxolimab. Partial responses occurred in three dose-escalation patients: two with cutaneous melanoma and one with hepatocellular carcinoma. Of the roughly 51 dose-escalation patients, hepatocellular carcinoma was present in about 19, melanoma in about 15, renal cell carcinoma in 9 and head and neck cancer in 9. Patients were allowed to have had prior anti-PD-1, anti-PD-L1 or anti-CTLA-4 therapy, and around two fifths of the dose-escalation patients had been treated with checkpoint inhibitors. The paper describes the monotherapy dose-escalation part (N ≈ 51 patients) of the phase I trial of ivuxolimab. Intravenous ivuxolimab was administered to patients every 2 weeks at six dose levels: 0.01, 0.1, 0.3, 1.5, 3 and 10 mg/kg.

For sequencing of the TCRbeta CDR3 region, genomic DNA was extracted from the sorted cells. The immunoSEQ Assay was used for sequencing of TCRbeta CDR3 regions. What TCRdb holds here is the immuneACCESS table cut down to in-frame rearrangements. Part of the clones is not present; checked against another copy, under half of the missing clones reflect an unresolved V gene, and the others are unexplained. This sample is represented by 14,000 or so clones; 80% to 90% of them were singletons. The biggest ten clones account for roughly 7% of the sample. This clone was counted once. Its antigen is still unknown. The record has no base qualities; no much larger clone is one base away. Other DNA sequences in this specimen translate into the identical CDR3. V is shortened by 6 bases, J by 1 base, and the region joining them spans 9 bases. CDR1 and CDR2 are drawn from the germline V gene: KGHSH, LQKENI. The CDR3 covers 13 residues, taking in both the cysteine and the phenylalanine. Here the CDR3 DNA is all that survives: 39 bases in frame from base 1.

The trial excluded patients who had a history of autoimmune disease or were on systemic immunosuppression. Peripheral blood for TCR sequencing was collected from all dose cohorts at baseline, on cycle 4 day 1, and on cycle 7 day 1. Samples came from an open-label, multicenter, first-in-human phase I dose-escalation trial of ivuxolimab. Adults with locally advanced or metastatic melanoma, renal cell carcinoma, hepatocellular carcinoma or head and neck squamous cell carcinoma were enrolled in the trial. Before TCR sequencing, CD4+ and CD8+ T cells were separately sorted from peripheral blood. Overall study results and their limits: After ivuxolimab, more expanded clones were found on average in CD8+ T cells than in CD4+ T cells. At doses of 0.1 to 3.0 mg/kg, clonal expansion of both CD4+ and CD8+ T cells in blood was seen between baseline and week 6. Partial responders in the 0.1-3.0 mg/kg groups had among the lowest normalized peripheral clonal expansion, especially among CD8+ T cells. Low levels of normalized T-cell clonal expansion were also seen in some patients who did not respond. Antigen specificity was not determined for the clonally expanded peripheral T cells.

The chain is made from TRBV18 and TRBJ1-1, with no confidently assigned D gene. The receptor was isolated from an adult with an advanced solid tumor such as melanoma, head and neck, liver or kidney cancer. Sequencing used CD4+ or CD8+ T cells sorted from blood, obtained in a trial of the OX40 agonist ivuxolimab. This receptor has the CDR3 CASSEGENTEAFF. The nucleotide sequence reads as follows: TGTGCCAGCTCCGAGGGAGAGAACACTGAAGCTTTCTTT.